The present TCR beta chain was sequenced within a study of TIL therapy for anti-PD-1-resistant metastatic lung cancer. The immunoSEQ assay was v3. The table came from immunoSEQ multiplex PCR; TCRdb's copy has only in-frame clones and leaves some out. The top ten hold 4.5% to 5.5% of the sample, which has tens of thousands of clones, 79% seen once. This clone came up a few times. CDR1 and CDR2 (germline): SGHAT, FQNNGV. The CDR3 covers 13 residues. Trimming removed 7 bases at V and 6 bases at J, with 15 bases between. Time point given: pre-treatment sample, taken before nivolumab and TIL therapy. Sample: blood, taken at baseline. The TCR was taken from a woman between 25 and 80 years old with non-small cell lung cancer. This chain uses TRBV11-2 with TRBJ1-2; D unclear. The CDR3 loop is CASNAAGRDGYTF. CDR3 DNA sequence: TGTGCCAGCAACGCGGCGGGGAGGGATGGCTACACCTTC.